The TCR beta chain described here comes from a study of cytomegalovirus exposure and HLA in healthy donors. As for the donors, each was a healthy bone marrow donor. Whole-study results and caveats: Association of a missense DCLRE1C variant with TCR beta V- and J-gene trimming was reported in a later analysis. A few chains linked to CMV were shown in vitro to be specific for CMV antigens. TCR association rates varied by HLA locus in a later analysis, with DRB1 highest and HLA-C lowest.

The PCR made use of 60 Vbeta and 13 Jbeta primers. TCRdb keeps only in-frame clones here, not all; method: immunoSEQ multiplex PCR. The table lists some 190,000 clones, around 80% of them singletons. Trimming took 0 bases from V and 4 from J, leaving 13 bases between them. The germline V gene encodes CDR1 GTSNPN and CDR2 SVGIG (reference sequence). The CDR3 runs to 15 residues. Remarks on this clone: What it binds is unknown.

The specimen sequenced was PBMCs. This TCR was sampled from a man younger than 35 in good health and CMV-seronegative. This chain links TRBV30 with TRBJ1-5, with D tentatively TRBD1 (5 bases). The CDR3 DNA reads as TGTGCCTGGAGTGTACGGCAGGGAAGTAATCAGCCCCAGCATTTT. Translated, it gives CAWSVRQGSNQPQHF.